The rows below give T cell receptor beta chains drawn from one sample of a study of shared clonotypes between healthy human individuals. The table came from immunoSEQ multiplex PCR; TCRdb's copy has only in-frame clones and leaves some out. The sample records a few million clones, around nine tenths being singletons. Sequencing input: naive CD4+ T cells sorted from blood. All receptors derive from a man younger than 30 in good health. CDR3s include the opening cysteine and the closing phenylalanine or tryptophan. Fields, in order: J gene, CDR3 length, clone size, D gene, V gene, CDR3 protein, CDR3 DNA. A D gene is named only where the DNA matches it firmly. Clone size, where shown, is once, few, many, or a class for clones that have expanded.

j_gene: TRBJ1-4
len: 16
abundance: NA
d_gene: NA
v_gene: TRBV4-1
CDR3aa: CASSQDRAGWGEKLFF
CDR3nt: TGCGCCAGCAGCCAAGATCGTGCAGGGTGGGGTGAAAAACTGTTTTTT

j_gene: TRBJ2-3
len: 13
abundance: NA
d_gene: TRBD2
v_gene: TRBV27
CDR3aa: CATRTSGTDTQYF
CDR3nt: TGTGCCACCCGGACTAGCGGCACAGATACGCAGTATTTT

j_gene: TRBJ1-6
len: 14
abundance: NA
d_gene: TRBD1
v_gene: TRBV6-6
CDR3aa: CASSRQGWNSPLHF
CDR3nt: TGTGCCAGCAGTCGACAGGGATGGAATTCACCCCTCCACTTT

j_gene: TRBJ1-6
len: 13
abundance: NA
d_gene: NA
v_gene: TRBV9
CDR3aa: CASSGTVDSPLHF
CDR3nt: TGTGCCAGCAGCGGGACAGTTGATTCACCCCTCCACTTT

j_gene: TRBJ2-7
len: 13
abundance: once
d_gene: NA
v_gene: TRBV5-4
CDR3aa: CASSLPGDYEQYF
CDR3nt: TGTGCCAGCAGCTTGCCGGGAGACTACGAGCAGTACTTC

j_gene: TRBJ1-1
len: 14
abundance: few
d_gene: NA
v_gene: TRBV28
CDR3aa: CASSNSRGNTEAFF
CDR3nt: TGTGCCAGCAGTAATAGTAGGGGGAACACTGAAGCTTTCTTT

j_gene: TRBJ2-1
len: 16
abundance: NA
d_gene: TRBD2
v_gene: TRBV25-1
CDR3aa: CASSEFAAGVRNEQFF
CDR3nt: TGTGCCAGCAGTGAATTCGCAGCGGGAGTAAGGAATGAGCAGTTCTTC

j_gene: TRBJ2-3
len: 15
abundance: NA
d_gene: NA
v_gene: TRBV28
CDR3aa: CASTPGAAPPDTQYF
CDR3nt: TGTGCCAGCACTCCCGGCGCGGCCCCCCCGGATACGCAGTATTTT

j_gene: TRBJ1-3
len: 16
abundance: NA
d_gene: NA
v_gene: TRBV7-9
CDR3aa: CASSLWVTGFGNTIYF
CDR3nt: TGTGCCAGCAGCTTATGGGTTACGGGCTTTGGAAACACCATATATTTT

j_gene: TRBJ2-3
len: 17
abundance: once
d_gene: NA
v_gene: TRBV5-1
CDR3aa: CASSTLPSGSSTDTQYF
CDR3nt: TGCGCCAGCAGCACACTCCCAAGCGGATCAAGCACAGATACGCAGTATTTT

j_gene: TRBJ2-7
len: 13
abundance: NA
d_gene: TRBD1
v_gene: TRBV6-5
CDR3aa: CASHTDRGYEQYF
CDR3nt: TGTGCCAGCCATACGGACAGGGGGTACGAGCAGTACTTC

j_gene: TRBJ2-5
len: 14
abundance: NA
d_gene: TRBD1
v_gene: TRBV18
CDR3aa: CASSLRDSGGTQYF
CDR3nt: TGTGCCAGCTCACTCCGGGACAGTGGTGGGACCCAGTACTTC

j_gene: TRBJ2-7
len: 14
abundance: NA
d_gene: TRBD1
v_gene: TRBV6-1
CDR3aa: CASRAGTGGYEQYF
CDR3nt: TGTGCCAGCAGGGCCGGGACAGGGGGGTACGAGCAGTACTTC

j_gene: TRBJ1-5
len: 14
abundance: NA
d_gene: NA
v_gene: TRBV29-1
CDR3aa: CSVAAGTYNQPQHF
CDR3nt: TGCAGCGTTGCGGCGGGTACCTACAATCAGCCCCAGCATTTT